This TCR beta chain stems from a study of CD8 T cells in ankylosing spondylitis. Study conclusions and caveats: It appeared that ankylosing spondylitis blood was characterized by a TCR beta motif of eight highly homologous variants. It was reported that disease-linked clones were significantly enriched in matched ankylosing spondylitis synovial fluid.

Quantitative 5'-RACE with molecular barcodes was used to make the TCR beta libraries. TCRdb ran MiXCR on the 5' RACE reads and lists one entry per CDR3 protein. Of 650,000 to 800,000 distinct CDR3 sequences listed, 15% to 20% are singletons. This clonotype was picked up a small number of times. The antigen remains undetermined. Sequenced input: blood, either unsorted or a sorted T cell fraction (not recorded which). This TCR was recovered from a male donor with ankylosing spondylitis.

This CDR3 reads CSASSGSRYEQYF. The CDR3 region has the DNA TGCAGTGCTAGTAGTGGGAGTAGGTACGAGCAGTACTTC. The chain combines TRBV20-1 with TRBJ2-7; possible D gene TRBD2, 5 bases. From germline, CDR1 is DFQATT and CDR2 SNEGSKA (reference sequence). The CDR3 loop spans 13 amino acids. Trimming removed 3 bases at V and 4 bases at J, with 13 bases between.